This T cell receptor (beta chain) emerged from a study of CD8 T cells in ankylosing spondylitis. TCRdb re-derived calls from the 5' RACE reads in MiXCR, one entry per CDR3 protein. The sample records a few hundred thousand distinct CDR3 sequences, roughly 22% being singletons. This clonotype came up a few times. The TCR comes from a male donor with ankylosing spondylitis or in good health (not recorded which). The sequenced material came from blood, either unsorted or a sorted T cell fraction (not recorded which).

This CDR3 reads CASSASSGGAGELFF. Here the CDR3 DNA reads TGTGCCAGCAGCGCATCTAGCGGGGGGGCCGGGGAGCTGTTTTTT. This chain joins TRBV12-3 or TRBV12-4 and TRBJ2-2; 12 nucleotides line up with TRBD2. Trimming removed 6 bases from V and 6 bases from J; junction bases left unmatched: 5. The CDR3 loop spans 15 amino acids.